Included here is one T cell receptor (beta chain) sequence, with context. No antigen is known for it. No much larger clonotype is one base removed from it; base qualities were not supplied. The data were obtained in a study of OX40 agonist ivuxolimab in advanced cancers. For the study in its entirety: Ivuxolimab was an agonistic, fully human IgG2 monoclonal antibody directed against OX40 (CD134), a costimulatory receptor. Intravenous ivuxolimab was administered to patients every 2 weeks at six dose levels: 0.01, 0.1, 0.3, 1.5, 3 and 10 mg/kg. Among the approximately 50 dose-escalation patients, some 19 had hepatocellular carcinoma, roughly 15 melanoma, 9 renal cell carcinoma and 9 head and neck cancer. A male proportion of nearly 85% and a mean age of approximately 55 years, ranging from roughly 23 to 90, were recorded for the dose-escalation cohort. Patients were allowed to have had prior anti-PD-1, anti-PD-L1 or anti-CTLA-4 therapy, and less than 45% of the dose-escalation patients had previously received checkpoint inhibitors. Partial responses were achieved by three dose-escalation patients, of whom one had hepatocellular carcinoma and two had cutaneous melanoma. Peripheral TCRbeta sequencing aimed to test whether ivuxolimab altered TCR sequence diversity and caused clonal T-cell expansion. The monotherapy dose-escalation portion (N ≈ 55 patients) of the phase I ivuxolimab trial is reported in the paper.

What the work shows at the level of the full study, not this receptor alone: Antigen specificity was not determined for the clonally expanded peripheral T cells. In the 0.1-3.0 mg/kg groups, partial responders had among the lowest normalized peripheral clonal expansion, particularly in CD8+ T cells. At doses of 0.1 to 3.0 mg/kg, clonal expansion of both CD4+ and CD8+ T cells in blood was seen between baseline and week 6. Low levels of normalized T-cell clonal expansion were also shown by some nonresponding patients. After ivuxolimab, expanded clones were on average more numerous among CD8+ T cells than among CD4+ T cells.

Genomic DNA was isolated from the sorted cells so that the TCRbeta CDR3 region could be sequenced. TCRbeta CDR3 regions were sequenced using the immunoSEQ Assay. What TCRdb holds here is the immuneACCESS table cut down to in-frame rearrangements. Part of the clones is not present; checked against another copy, under half of the missing clones reflect an unresolved V gene, and the others are unexplained. The sample table shows 25,000 to 30,000 clones, and around four fifths are seen once. Jointly, the top ten make up under 25% of the sample. The CDR3 runs 13 amino acids, cysteine and phenylalanine included. Only CDR3 DNA remains: 39 bases, in frame from the first base. The V end loses 6 bases and the J end loses 5 bases, and a stretch of 13 bases separates them. The germline V gene (reference sequence) yields LNHDA for CDR1 and SQIVND for CDR2. Patients with autoimmune disease history or receiving systemic immunosuppression were excluded from the trial. Peripheral blood for TCR sequencing was drawn from every dose cohort at baseline, at cycle 4 day 1 and at cycle 7 day 1. The samples were drawn from a first-in-human, open-label, multicenter phase I dose-escalation trial of ivuxolimab. The trial enrolled adults with locally advanced or metastatic head and neck squamous cell, hepatocellular, melanoma or renal cell carcinoma. Before TCR sequencing, CD4+ and CD8+ T cells were separately sorted from peripheral blood.

The rearranged chain carries TRBV19 and TRBJ1-1; no confident D gene assignment can be made. This receptor was obtained from an adult with an advanced solid tumor such as melanoma, head and neck, liver or kidney cancer. The sequences come from CD4+ or CD8+ T cells sorted from blood, collected in a trial of the OX40 agonist ivuxolimab. The CDR3 here reads CASSLSSGTEAFF. The DNA sequence is as follows: TGTGCCAGTAGCCTATCCTCTGGGACTGAAGCTTTCTTT.